Listed here are 5 T cell receptor beta chains from one sample, sequenced in a study of T cells in Graves' hyperthyroidism and ophthalmopathy. The CDR3 regions of TCR beta were amplified from RNA transcripts. HTBI primers were employed in a first-round RT-PCR of the TCR CDR3. TCRdb re-called the multiplex PCR reads through MiXCR, storing one row per CDR3 protein. The table lists about 770,000 distinct CDR3 sequences, around a sixth of them singletons. Sequencing used blood. These receptors were collected from a woman aged 45-60 years with Graves' hyperthyroidism that later progressed to Graves' ophthalmopathy.

This clonotype was detected ten times or more. The rearrangement links TRBV6-1 to TRBJ1-1, with D possibly matching TRBD1 (5 bases). V was trimmed by 6 bases and J by 7 bases, leaving 21 bases between them. The CDR3 sequence is 15 residues long. Germline V gives CDR1 MNHNS, CDR2 SASEGT. CDR3 DNA sequence: TGTGCCAGCAGACAGTTTTTGGGGGGGGAGGATGAAGCTTTCTTT. Translating gives CASRQFLGGEDEAFF.

This clonotype has only a few counts. This chain uses TRBV27 with TRBJ1-2; 7 nucleotides line up with TRBD1. V was pared by 8 bases and J by 0 bases, with 9 bases of the junction left unmatched. Germline CDR1 reads MNHEY; CDR2 reads SMNVEV (reference sequence). There are 15 residues in the CDR3. The CDR3 loop reads CASGFGTVANYGYTF. The DNA of the CDR3 is TGTGCCAGCGGATTTGGGACAGTAGCTAACTATGGCTACACCTTC.

This clonotype was counted at least ten times. The J gene is TRBJ1-1, the V gene TRBV30, with D unclear. V gave up 1 base and J gave up 1 base, with 10 bases separating them. Germline CDR1 is GTSNPN and CDR2 is SVGIG (reference sequence). CDR3 length: 14 amino acids. In DNA, the CDR3 is TGTGCCTGGAGTGCTAGGTCACAGAACACTGAAGCTTTCTTT. The encoded protein is CAWSARSQNTEAFF. The variable domain in full, completed from reference TRBV30 and TRBJ1-1, reads SQTIHQWPATLVQPVGSPLSLECTVEGTSNPNLYWYRQAAGRGLQLLFYSVGIGQISSEVPQNLSASRPQDRQFILSSKKLLLSDSGFYLCAWSARSQNTEAFFGQGTRLTVV.

This clonotype has just one count. A much larger clone lies a single base off, so this may be a read error. DNA of the CDR3: TGTGCCAGCATCTCAGGGAACACTGGAGCTTTCTTT. It translates to CASISGNTGAFF. V gene TRBV6-1 combines with J gene TRBJ1-1, with a weak D call TRBD1 (5 bases). The CDR3 consists of 12 residues. Germline CDR1 reads MNHNS; CDR2 reads SASEGT.

This clonotype was detected many times. The V gene is TRBV20-1, the J gene TRBJ2-3; D ambiguous. Trimming cost V 0 bases and J 5 bases, with 9 bases left between them. CDR1 DFQATT and CDR2 SNEGSKA come from the germline V gene (reference sequence). The CDR3 consists of 13 residues. The CDR3 DNA reads as TGCAGTGCTAGAGATGGGCTCCGAGATACGCAGTATTTT. This gives the protein CSARDGLRDTQYF.